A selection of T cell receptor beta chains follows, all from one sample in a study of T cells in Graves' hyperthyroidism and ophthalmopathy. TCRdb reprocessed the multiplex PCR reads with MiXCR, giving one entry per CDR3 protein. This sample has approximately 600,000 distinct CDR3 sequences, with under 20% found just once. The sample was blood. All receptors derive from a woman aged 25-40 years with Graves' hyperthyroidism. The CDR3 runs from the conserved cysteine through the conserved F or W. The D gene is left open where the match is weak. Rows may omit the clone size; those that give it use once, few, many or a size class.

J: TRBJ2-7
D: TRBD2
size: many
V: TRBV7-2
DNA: TGTGCCAGCAGCATTACCCCTAGCGGGAGCTACGAGCAGTACTTC
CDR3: CASSITPSGSYEQYF

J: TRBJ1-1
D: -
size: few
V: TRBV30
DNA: TGTGCCTGGACGACCGATCGGGGTACACAAGCTTTCTTT
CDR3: CAWTTDRGTQAFF

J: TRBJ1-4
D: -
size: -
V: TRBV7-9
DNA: TGTGCCAGCAGCTTAGGACCCAAAGGGAATGAAAAACTGTTTTTT
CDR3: CASSLGPKGNEKLFF

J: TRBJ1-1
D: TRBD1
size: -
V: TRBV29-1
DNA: TGCAGCGCCTGGGGTCAGGGGGCCGGCACTGAAGCTTTCTTT
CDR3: CSAWGQGAGTEAFF

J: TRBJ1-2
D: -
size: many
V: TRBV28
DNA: TGTGCCAGCAGTTTATCAGGGATCGACTATGGCTACACCTTC
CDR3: CASSLSGIDYGYTF

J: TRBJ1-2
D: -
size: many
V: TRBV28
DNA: TGTGCCAGCAGAAGGCCAGGGATGGGCTACACCTTC
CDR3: CASRRPGMGYTF

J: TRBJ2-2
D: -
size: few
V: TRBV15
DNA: TGTGCCACCAAACAGAGAAAGAACACCGGGGAGCTGTTTTTT
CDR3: CATKQRKNTGELFF

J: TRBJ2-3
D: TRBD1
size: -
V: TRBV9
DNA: TGTGCCAGCAGCGTAGCTCCGACCCTCCGGGACAGGGTTCTAATGACGCAGTATTTT
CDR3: CASSVAPTLRDRVLMTQYF

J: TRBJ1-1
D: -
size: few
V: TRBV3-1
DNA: TGTGCCAGCAGCCCGCTGGCTCAGAACACTGAAGCTTTCTTT
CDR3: CASSPLAQNTEAFF

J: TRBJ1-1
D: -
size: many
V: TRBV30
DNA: TGTGCCTGGTTACGGGACTTTTCGAACACTGAAGCTTTCTTT
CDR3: CAWLRDFSNTEAFF

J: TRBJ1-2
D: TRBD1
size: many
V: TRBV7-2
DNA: TGTGCCAGCAGCTCGAGACAGGGGAGATTAGAAGGCTACACCTTC
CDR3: CASSSRQGRLEGYTF

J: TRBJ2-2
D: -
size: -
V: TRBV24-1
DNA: TGTGCCACCAACTCTTACACGAACACCGGGGAGCTGTTTTTT
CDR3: CATNSYTNTGELFF

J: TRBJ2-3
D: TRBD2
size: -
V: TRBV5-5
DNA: TGTGCCAGCAGCCCGACTAGCGGGAGGGCAGATACGCAGTATTTT
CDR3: CASSPTSGRADTQYF

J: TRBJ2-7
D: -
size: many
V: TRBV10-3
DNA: TGTGCCATCAGTGAGTCGAGCTCCTACGAGCAGTACTTC
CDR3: CAISESSSYEQYF

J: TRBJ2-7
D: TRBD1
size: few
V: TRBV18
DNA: TGTGCCAGCTCACCCTCCCGGGACAGGGGCTTCTCCTACGAGCAGTACTTC
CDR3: CASSPSRDRGFSYEQYF

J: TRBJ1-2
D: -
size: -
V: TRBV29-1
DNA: TGCAGCGCCGGCGGGGGCACTTACGGCTACACCTTC
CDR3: CSAGGGTYGYTF

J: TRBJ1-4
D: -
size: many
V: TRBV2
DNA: TGTGCCAGCAGTGATACGGCCCGTGGACTGTTTTTT
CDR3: CASSDTARGLFF

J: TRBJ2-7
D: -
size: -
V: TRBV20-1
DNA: TGCAGTGCTAGCCCTCTTTCTAGCGTCTACGAGCAGTACTTC
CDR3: CSASPLSSVYEQYF

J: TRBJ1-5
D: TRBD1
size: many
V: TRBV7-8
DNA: TGTGCCAGCAGCTTTAACAGGGGGCATCAGCCCCAGCATTTT
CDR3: CASSFNRGHQPQHF

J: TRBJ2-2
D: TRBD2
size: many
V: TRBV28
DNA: TGTGCCAGCTTCGGACTAGCGGGAGAAAGTGCCGGGGAGCTGTTTTTT
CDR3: CASFGLAGESAGELFF

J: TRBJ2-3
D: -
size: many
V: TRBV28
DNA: TGTGCCAGCAGCCTGAGGTTCGCGGGCACAGATACGCAGTATTTT
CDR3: CASSLRFAGTDTQYF

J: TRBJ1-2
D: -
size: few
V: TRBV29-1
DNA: TGCAGCGTTGGACAGTCTAACTATGGCTACACCTTC
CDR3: CSVGQSNYGYTF

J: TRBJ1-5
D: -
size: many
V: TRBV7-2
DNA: TGTGCCAGCAGCTTAGTCGGGACGGAGAATCAGCCCCAGCATTTT
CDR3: CASSLVGTENQPQHF

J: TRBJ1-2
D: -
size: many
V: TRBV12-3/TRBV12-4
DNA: TGTGCCAGCAGTTTAGGTTTGGGTGGAGCTAACTATGGCTACACCTTC
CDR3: CASSLGLGGANYGYTF

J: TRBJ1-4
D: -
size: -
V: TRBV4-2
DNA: TGTGCCAGCAGCCCTGACCCCGATGAAAAACTGTTTTTT
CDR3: CASSPDPDEKLFF

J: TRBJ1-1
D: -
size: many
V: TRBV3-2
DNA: TGTGCCAGCAGCCAAGATAAGAGCGGACAGGGGCGAACTGGGACTGAAGCTTTCTTT
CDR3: CASSQDKSGQGRTGTEAFF

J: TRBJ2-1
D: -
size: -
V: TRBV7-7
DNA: TGTGCTAGCGGACCCTCAACGGGGAATGAGCAGTTCTTC
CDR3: CASGPSTGNEQFF

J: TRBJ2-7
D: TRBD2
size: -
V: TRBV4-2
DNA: TGTGCCAGCAGCCATAATGCGCGGGAGAGGTACGAGCAGTACTTC
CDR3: CASSHNARERYEQYF

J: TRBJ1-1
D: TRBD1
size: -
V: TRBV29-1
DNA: TGCAGCGTTCTCCAGGGGGCGAGGACAACTGAAGCTTTCTTT
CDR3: CSVLQGARTTEAFF

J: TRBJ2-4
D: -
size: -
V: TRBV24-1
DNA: TGTGCCACCAGTGATCCGGGACTGAGGGACATTCAGTACTTC
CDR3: CATSDPGLRDIQYF

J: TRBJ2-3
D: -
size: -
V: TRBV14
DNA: TGTGCCAGCAGCCAAGAAGGGGGTAGCACAGATACGCAGTATTTT
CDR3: CASSQEGGSTDTQYF

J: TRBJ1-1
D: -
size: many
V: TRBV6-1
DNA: TGTGCCAGCAGTTACGACGATATCACTGAAGCTTTCTTT
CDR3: CASSYDDITEAFF

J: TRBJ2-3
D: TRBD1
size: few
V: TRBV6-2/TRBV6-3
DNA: TGTGCCAGCAGTTATGTGGGGACAGGGTACCCCCTCACAGATACGCAGTATTTT
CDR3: CASSYVGTGYPLTDTQYF